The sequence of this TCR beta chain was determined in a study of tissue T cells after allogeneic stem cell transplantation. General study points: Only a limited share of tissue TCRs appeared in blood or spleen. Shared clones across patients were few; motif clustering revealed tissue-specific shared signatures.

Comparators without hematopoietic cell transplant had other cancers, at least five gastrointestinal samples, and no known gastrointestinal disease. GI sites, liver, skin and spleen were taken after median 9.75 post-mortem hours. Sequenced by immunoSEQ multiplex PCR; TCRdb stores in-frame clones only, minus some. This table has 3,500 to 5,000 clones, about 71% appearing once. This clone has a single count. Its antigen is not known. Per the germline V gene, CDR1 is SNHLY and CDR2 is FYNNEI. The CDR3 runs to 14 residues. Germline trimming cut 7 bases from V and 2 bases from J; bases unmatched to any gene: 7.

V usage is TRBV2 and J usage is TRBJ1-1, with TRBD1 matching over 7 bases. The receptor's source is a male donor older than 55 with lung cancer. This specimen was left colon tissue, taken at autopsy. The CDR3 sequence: CASKTGLSNTEAFF. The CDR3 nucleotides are TGTGCCAGCAAGACAGGGCTTTCAAACACTGAAGCTTTCTTT.